The rows below give T cell receptor beta chains drawn from one sample of a study of blood T cell repertoires in COVID-19. TCRdb's table, derived via immunoSEQ multiplex PCR, lists solely in-frame clones and lacks some. The top ten hold roughly 1.5% of the sample, which has roughly 120,000 clones, over 75% seen once. The specimen sequenced was peripheral blood. The receptor source for this set is a man in his fifties or sixties with acute or convalescent COVID-19. Both conserved end residues are part of each CDR3. The order of the fields is clone size, V gene, D gene, CDR3 length, J gene, CDR3 protein, CDR3 DNA. A D gene is named only where the DNA matches it firmly. Size tells how often a clone was seen (once, few, many) or the class of an expanded clone, and some rows leave it out.

>NA|TRBV28|TRBD1|15|TRBJ1-5
CASSLPGGRNQPQHF
TGTGCCAGCAGTTTACCAGGGGGAAGAAATCAGCCCCAGCATTTT
>NA|TRBV5-1|TRBD1|14|TRBJ1-2
CASSSRTGVGGYTF
TGCGCCAGCAGCTCCCGGACAGGGGTGGGCGGCTACACCTTC
>NA|TRBV19|NA|13|TRBJ2-7
CASTPPSGYEQYF
TGTGCCAGTACTCCTCCATCGGGTTACGAGCAGTACTTC
>NA|TRBV25-1|TRBD2|14|TRBJ2-1
CASTQSGAVNEQFF
TGTGCCAGCACTCAAAGCGGGGCAGTGAATGAGCAGTTCTTC
>NA|TRBV19|TRBD1|15|TRBJ2-7
CASSSVGQVGYEQYF
TGTGCCAGTAGTTCAGTGGGACAGGTGGGCTACGAGCAGTACTTC
>NA|TRBV5-8|NA|15|TRBJ2-3
CASPQGRGSTDTQYF
TGTGCCAGCCCTCAAGGGCGGGGTAGCACAGATACGCAGTATTTT
>NA|TRBV3-1/TRBV3-2|NA|14|TRBJ2-2
CASSQARNTGELFF
TGTGCCAGCAGCCAAGCCCGGAACACCGGGGAGCTGTTTTTT
>NA|TRBV10-3|NA|14|TRBJ1-1
CAISETGMGTEAFF
TGTGCCATCAGTGAGACAGGTATGGGAACTGAAGCTTTCTTT
>NA|TRBV6-5|NA|11|TRBJ1-2
CATTFNYGYTF
TGTGCCACCACATTCAACTATGGCTACACCTTC
>NA|TRBV5-4|TRBD2|16|TRBJ2-3
CASSPGTSVGTDTQYF
TGTGCCAGCAGCCCCGGGACTAGCGTAGGCACAGATACGCAGTATTTT
>few|TRBV2|TRBD2|13|TRBJ2-7
CASRRTSGYEQYF
TGTGCCAGCAGGAGGACTAGCGGATACGAGCAGTACTTC
>NA|TRBV4-1|NA|16|TRBJ1-5
CASSHLRGGSHQPQHF
TGCGCCAGCAGCCACCTGAGGGGAGGGTCGCATCAGCCCCAGCATTTT
>few|TRBV12-3/TRBV12-4|NA|12|TRBJ2-3
CASTLTLDTQYF
TGTGCCAGCACCTTAACTCTAGATACGCAGTATTTT
>NA|TRBV7-8|NA|13|TRBJ1-2
CASSLERAGGYTF
TGTGCCAGCAGCTTAGAGAGGGCAGGTGGCTACACCTTC
>NA|TRBV6-5|NA|15|TRBJ1-5
CASSYSYRVGQPQHF
TGTGCCAGCAGTTACTCGTACAGGGTTGGGCAGCCCCAGCATTTT
>NA|TRBV9|NA|16|TRBJ2-2
CASSVARGRNTGELFF
TGTGCCAGCAGCGTAGCCAGGGGCCGGAACACCGGGGAGCTGTTTTTT
>NA|TRBV6-5|NA|16|TRBJ1-1
CASSYPPGALNTEAFF
TGTGCCAGCAGTTACCCCCCAGGGGCACTAAACACTGAAGCTTTCTTT